The text below deals with one TCR beta chain. Its specificity is not known. PCR employed 60 Vbeta and 13 Jbeta primers. Clones were sequenced by immunoSEQ multiplex PCR, and TCRdb holds only the in-frame ones, with some missing. Here the sample table reports approximately 58,000 clones. This sample is part of a study of cytomegalovirus exposure and HLA in healthy donors. The CDR3 loop spans 13 amino acids. In germline, CDR1 is GTSNPN, CDR2 SVGIG (reference sequence). V was pared by 3 bases and J by 4 bases, with 1 base of the junction left unmatched. General study results and limits: Available immune exposure information was restricted to CMV serostatus only.

The chain carries TRBV30 and TRBJ2-7; 12 bases agree with TRBD2. The sequencing input was PBMCs. This sequence was found in a woman aged 18-29 years in good health and CMV-seronegative. CDR3 sequence reads: CAWRTSGSYEQYF. The CDR3 coding sequence is TGTGCCTGGAGGACTAGCGGGAGTTACGAGCAGTACTTC.